These T cell receptor beta chains were read from a single sample in a study of response to subunit inactivated influenza vaccine. TCRdb re-derived calls from the RT-PCR reads in MiXCR, one entry per CDR3 protein. This table holds some 500,000 distinct CDR3 sequences, about 15% found once. The source material was CD4+ T cells sorted from PBMCs, sampled around 25 months after vaccination. These receptors were obtained from a man aged 50-75 years who received an inactivated influenza vaccine. Both conserved end residues are part of each CDR3. D genes are given only for firm matches. Only part of the rows carry a size: once, few, many, or a class if the clone is expanded.

j_call v_call clone_size d_call cdr3_length cdr3_aa cdr3_nt
TRBJ2-4 TRBV28 few NA 15 CASSPGGGGYSIQYF TGTGCCAGCTCGCCGGGTGGAGGGGGCTATAGCATTCAGTACTTC
TRBJ2-1 TRBV20-1 NA TRBD2 14 CSAASGLAGGEQFF TGCAGTGCTGCGTCCGGACTAGCGGGAGGAGAGCAGTTCTTC
TRBJ2-3 TRBV20-1 many TRBD1 15 CSARADRGSPDTQYF TGCAGTGCTAGAGCGGACAGGGGGAGTCCAGATACGCAGTATTTT
TRBJ2-1 TRBV6-2/TRBV6-3 few NA 12 CASTNSTRQQFF TGTGCCAGCACAAACAGCACGCGTCAGCAGTTCTTC
TRBJ1-3 TRBV20-1 NA TRBD1 14 CSAAGQGPGNTIYF TGCAGTGCTGCGGGACAGGGGCCTGGAAACACCATATATTTT
TRBJ2-3 TRBV10-2 NA NA 11 CASANTDTQYF TGCGCCAGCGCCAACACAGATACGCAGTATTTT
TRBJ2-4 TRBV7-2 NA NA 15 CASSPSAFGKNIQYF TGTGCCAGCAGCCCAAGTGCCTTTGGCAAAAACATTCAGTACTTC
TRBJ1-5 TRBV6-5 NA NA 15 CASRSLNGSNQPQHF TGTGCCAGCAGGTCACTCAACGGTAGCAATCAGCCCCAGCATTTT
TRBJ2-7 TRBV2 few TRBD1 15 CASTIGQGPTYEQYF TGTGCCAGCACCATTGGACAGGGACCCACCTACGAGCAGTACTTC
TRBJ2-2 TRBV6-1 NA NA 14 CASSRQVNTGELFF TGTGCCAGCAGCAGACAGGTGAACACCGGTGAGCTGTTTTTT
TRBJ2-1 TRBV10-3 NA NA 16 CAISSRGGGAGNEQFF TGTGCCATCAGTTCCCGTGGAGGGGGCGCGGGGAATGAGCAGTTCTTC